A single sample gave rise to the 17 T cell receptor beta chains below, sequenced in a study of CD8+ T cells in alopecia areata. Following RNA extraction, reverse transcription yielded cDNA that acted as the sequencing template. Clones were read by immunoSEQ multiplex PCR, and TCRdb kept only the in-frame ones, dropping some. The table records about 200,000 clones, about two fifths of them present only once. The treatment was: oral pan-JAK inhibitor, 5-10 mg twice daily. This sample comprised CD4+ T cells sorted from blood, obtained at approximately week 34, from a patient treated with tofacitinib. The receptor source for this set is a human donor with alopecia areata.

For this clone: The same CDR3 also results from other DNA sequences found in this sample. The chain recombines TRBV30 with TRBJ1-1; D uncertain. CDR3 length: 12 amino acids. Germline loops: CDR1 GTSNPN, CDR2 SVGIG (reference sequence). Trimming shortened V by 0 bases and J by 6 bases, and 8 bases separated the two germline ends. In DNA, the CDR3 is TGTGCCTGGAGTGTACTAGGGTCTGAAGCTTTCTTT. The encoded protein is CAWSVLGSEAFF.

V is TRBV27 and J is TRBJ2-7; maybe TRBD1 (6 bases). Deletions cut 5 bases from V and 4 bases from J, with 15 bases between. This CDR3 is 14 amino acids long. From germline, CDR1 is MNHEY and CDR2 SMNVEV (reference sequence). The CDR3 nucleotides read TGTGCCAGCAGTCCCCACGGGCAGGGGTACGAGCAGTACTTC. This codes for CASSPHGQGYEQYF.

This chain joins TRBV19 and TRBJ2-1, with 7 positions matching TRBD1. Germline V CDR1 and CDR2: LNHDA, SQIVND (reference sequence). There are 13 residues in the CDR3. With 8 bases clipped from V and 8 bases from J, the junction kept 9 bases outside the gene matches. CDR3 DNA sequence: TGTGCCAGTGAAAGGACAGGCACGGATGAGCAGTTCTTC. Residues: CASERTGTDEQFF.

DNA for the CDR3: TGTGCCGGCGGTTCTAGCACAGATACGCAGTATTTT. Translated: CAGGSSTDTQYF. The chain uses TRBV18 and TRBJ2-3; D not certain. CDR1 and CDR2 (germline): KGHSH, LQKENI. V lost 11 bases to trimming and J lost 0 bases, with 9 bases between them. The CDR3 is made up of 12 amino acids.

The CDR3 region has the DNA TGTGCCAGCAGTCTAAACACAGGGTACGAGCAGTACTTC. The encoded protein is CASSLNTGYEQYF. The chain is built from TRBV27 and TRBJ2-7; TRBD1 is a possible D gene (6 bases). Trimming left V 5 bases short and J 4 bases short, with 12 bases between. This CDR3 is 13 amino acids long. CDR1 MNHEY and CDR2 SMNVEV come from the germline V gene (reference sequence).

Within the sample, this clone is medium-sized. The chain recombines TRBV5-1 with TRBJ2-5; D gene unclear. In germline, CDR1 is SGHRS, CDR2 YFSETQ. V dropped 5 bases and J dropped 2 bases, with 4 bases sitting between them. The length of the CDR3 is 11 residues. The DNA for the CDR3 is TGCGCCAGCAGGCCTCAAGAGACCCAGTACTTC. Translated: CASRPQETQYF. Supplemented by reference TRBV5-1 and TRBJ2-5, the full variable domain reads KAGVTQTPRYLIKTRGQQVTLSCSPISGHRSVSWYQQTPGQGLQFLFEYFSETQRNKGNFPGRFSGRQFSNSRSEMNVSTLELGDSALYLCASRPQETQYFGPGTRLLVL.

This clone has a handful of counts. The chain recombines TRBV5-1 with TRBJ2-7, with 9 bases fitting TRBD2. V shed 1 base, J shed 11 bases, and the junction held 10 bases outside the gene matches. CDR1 is SGHRS, CDR2 YFSETQ, per germline. This CDR3 contains 14 residues. The CDR3 loop is CASSLSYAGGAKYF. The CDR3 region has the DNA TGCGCCAGCAGCTTGAGCTACGCGGGAGGGGCCAAGTACTTC.

This clone was seen at least ten times. Other nucleotide sequences in the sample specify the same CDR3. CDR3 loop: CASSQGLSAQGNEKLFF. The CDR3 DNA reads as TGTGCCAGCAGCCAAGGCCTGTCGGCGCAGGGGAATGAAAAACTGTTTTTT. The chain joins TRBV14 to TRBJ1-4; TRBD1 might be the D (6 bases). The CDR3 is made up of 17 amino acids. V was shortened by 1 base and J by 5 bases, with 17 bases between the two germline ends. Germline V CDR1 and CDR2: SGHDN, FVKESK.

This clone appeared a few times. V usage is TRBV27 and J usage is TRBJ2-3; 14 bases match TRBD2. V lost 7 bases to trimming and J lost 0 bases; unmatched junction nucleotides: 6. Germline V lookup: CDR1 MNHEY, CDR2 SMNVEV (reference sequence). The CDR3 loop spans 17 amino acids. DNA for the CDR3: TGTGCCAGCACTTACGGACTAGCGGGGGGAAGCACAGATACGCAGTATTTT. Protein: CASTYGLAGGSTDTQYF.

This clone has more than one count but fewer than ten. The rearrangement uses TRBV5-6 and TRBJ2-2; weak D call: TRBD2 (5 bases). V lost 5 bases and J lost 0, with 11 bases in between. Germline V gene sequence: CDR1 SGHDT, CDR2 YYEEEE. The CDR3 consists of 15 residues. CDR3 sequence reads: CASSRGIANTGELFF. CDR3 in DNA: TGTGCCAGCAGTCGGGGAATTGCGAACACCGGGGAGCTGTTTTTT.

A single count supports this clone. This rearrangement joins TRBV5-6 to TRBJ1-1; TRBD1 agrees at 7 bases. This CDR3 has 18 residues. With V trimmed by 5 bases and J by 4 bases, 20 bases remained unmatched. Germline assignment: CDR1 SGHDT and CDR2 YYEEEE. CDR3 nucleotides: TGTGCCAGCAGTTTCCGCAAGCGACAGGGTACGAGGAGCACTGAAGCTTTCTTT. It codes for CASSFRKRQGTRSTEAFF.

The chain couples TRBV29-1 to TRBJ2-3, with D possibly TRBD2 on 6 matching bases. The CDR3 loop spans 14 amino acids. Germline V gene sequence: CDR1 SQVTM, CDR2 ANQGSEA. The V end lost 2 bases, the J end lost 6 bases, and 15 bases lay between the germline ends. CDR3 coding DNA: TGCAGCGTTGAAAGCGGGCACCCCTGGGATACGCAGTATTTT. Its translation: CSVESGHPWDTQYF.

The chain joins TRBV14 to TRBJ1-1; 7 bases match TRBD1. CDR3 size: 14 residues. Trimming removed 4 bases from V and 11 bases from J; junction bases left unmatched: 13. CDR1 and CDR2 from the germline V gene are SGHDN and FVKESK. The CDR3 sequence is CASSLLPRGTEAFF. For the CDR3, the DNA is TGTGCCAGCAGCCTCCTCCCACGCGGGACAGAGGCTTTCTTT.

This clone was recorded a few times. V and J are TRBV7-6 and TRBJ2-3; TRBD1 matches at 8 bases. Germline-derived CDR1 and CDR2 are SGHVS and FNYEAQ. J was trimmed by 3 bases and V by 0 bases; bases with no gene match: 14. The CDR3 runs to 19 residues. The CDR3 reads CASSLATPAAGGRTDTQYF. Written as DNA, the CDR3 is TGTGCCAGCAGCTTAGCGACCCCCGCCGCAGGGGGCAGGACAGATACGCAGTATTTT.

A few counts support this clone. The rearrangement uses TRBV30 and TRBJ2-5; 9 bases agree with TRBD2. CDR3 length equals 13 residues. Unmatched junction bases numbered 4, after V lost 3 bases and J lost 5 bases. Germline CDR1 is GTSNPN and CDR2 is SVGIG (reference sequence). The CDR3 loop is CAWRLAGMETQYF. The CDR3 DNA reads TGTGCCTGGAGGCTAGCGGGAATGGAGACCCAGTACTTC.

The chain has TRBV4-1 and TRBJ2-1; the D is unclear. V dropped 6 bases and J dropped 9 bases, with 27 bases sitting between them. Germline V gene data show CDR1 as MGHRA and CDR2 as YSYEKL. This CDR3 has 17 residues. Here the CDR3 reads CASRSNAPEAAGSEQFF. The CDR3 coding sequence is TGCGCCAGCAGGTCGAACGCGCCCGAGGCTGCCGGAAGTGAGCAGTTCTTC.

The chain has TRBV6-1 and TRBJ1-5; 10 nucleotides align to TRBD1. CDR1 is MNHNS and CDR2 is SASEGT in the germline V gene. V was clipped by 4 bases and J by 2 bases; unmatched bases: 2. CDR3 length: 15 residues. This CDR3 reads CASSGDRGRNQPQHF. The CDR3 DNA reads TGTGCCAGCAGTGGGGACAGGGGCCGCAATCAGCCCCAGCATTTT.